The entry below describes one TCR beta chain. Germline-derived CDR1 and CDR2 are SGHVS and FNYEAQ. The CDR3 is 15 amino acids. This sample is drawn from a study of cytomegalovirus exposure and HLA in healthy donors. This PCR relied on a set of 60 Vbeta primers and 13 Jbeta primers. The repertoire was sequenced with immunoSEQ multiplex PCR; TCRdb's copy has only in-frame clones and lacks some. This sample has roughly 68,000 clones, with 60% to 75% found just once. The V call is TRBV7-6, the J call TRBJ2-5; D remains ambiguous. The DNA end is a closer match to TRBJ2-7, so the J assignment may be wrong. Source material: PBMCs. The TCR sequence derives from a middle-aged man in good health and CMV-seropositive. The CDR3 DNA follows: TGTGCCAGCAGCTTAAACCCGTTGCTGGCTAGCGAGCAGTACTTC. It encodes CASSLNPLLASEQYF.